In its sample, the clone carrying this TCR beta chain was seen once. What it recognizes is unknown. This entry is derived from a study of chemoradiotherapy in HPV16-positive cancers. Study results and limitations: During treatment, candidate HPV-specific clones and E7-related motifs expanded in tumor. In HPV16-positive patients, HPV-responsive T-cell expansion tracked better recurrence-free survival.

CDR1 and CDR2 (germline): KGHSH, LQKENI. The CDR3 length is 15 residues. The V and J ends lost 0 bases and 4 bases respectively, with 13 bases between them. TCRdb keeps only in-frame clones here, not all; method: immunoSEQ multiplex PCR. Here the sample spans roughly 5,700 clones, 90% to 95% being singletons. Samples were taken several times over chemoradiotherapy. The rearrangement uses TRBV18 and TRBJ2-7, with unresolved D. The specimen was blood, collected from a patient who underwent chemoradiotherapy. This receptor was obtained from a human donor with HPV-associated anogenital cancer. The CDR3: CASSPPGEGEYEQYF. The CDR3, as DNA: TGTGCCAGCTCACCACCAGGAGAAGGAGAGTACGAGCAGTACTTC. Full variable domain (outside the CDR3, taken from reference TRBV18 and TRBJ2-7): NAGVMQNPRHLVRRRGQEARLRCSPMKGHSHVYWYRQLPEEGLKFMVYLQKENIIDESGMPKERFSAEFPKEGPSILRIQQVVRGDSAAYFCASSPPGEGEYEQYFGPGTRLTVT.